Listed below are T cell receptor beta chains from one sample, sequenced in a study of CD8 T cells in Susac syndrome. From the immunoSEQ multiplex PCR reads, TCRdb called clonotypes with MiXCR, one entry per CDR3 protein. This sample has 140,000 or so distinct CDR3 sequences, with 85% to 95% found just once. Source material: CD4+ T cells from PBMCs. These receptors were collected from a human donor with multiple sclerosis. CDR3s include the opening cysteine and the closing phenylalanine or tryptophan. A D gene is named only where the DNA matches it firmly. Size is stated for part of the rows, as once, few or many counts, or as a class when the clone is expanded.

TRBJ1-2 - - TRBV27 CASSPHGVGYGYTF TGTGCCAGCAGTCCCCACGGGGTGGGCTATGGCTACACCTTC
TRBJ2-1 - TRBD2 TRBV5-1 CASSTDGLAGCCFF TGCGCCAGCAGCACTGACGGACTAGCGGGATGTTGCTTCTTC
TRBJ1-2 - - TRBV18 CASSPGPSEGYTF TGTGCCAGCTCACCGGGTCCCTCGGAAGGCTACACCTTC
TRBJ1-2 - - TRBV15 CATSRDHLYRDDGYTF TGTGCCACCAGCAGAGATCACTTGTATAGGGACGATGGCTACACCTTC
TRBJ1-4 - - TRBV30 CAWSVGPTTNEKLFF TGTGCCTGGAGTGTAGGTCCGACAACTAATGAAAAACTGTTTTTT
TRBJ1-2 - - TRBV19 CASSTHSGAYGYTF TGTGCCAGTAGTACCCACTCGGGGGCCTATGGCTACACCTTC
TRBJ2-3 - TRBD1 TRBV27 CASSSGGALRDTQYF TGTGCCAGCAGTTCAGGGGGCGCATTAAGAGATACGCAGTATTTT
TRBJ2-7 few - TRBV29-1 CSVGGSSYEQYF TGCAGCGTTGGTGGGAGCTCCTACGAGCAGTACTTC
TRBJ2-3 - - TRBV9 CASSVVSTSSTDTQYF TGTGCCAGCAGCGTAGTGAGCACATCTAGCACAGATACGCAGTATTTT
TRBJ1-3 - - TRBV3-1 CASSPLHSGGPGNTIYF TGTGCCAGCAGCCCCCTCCACAGTGGGGGGCCCGGAAACACCATATATTTT
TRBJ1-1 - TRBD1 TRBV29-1 CSVYRGDGEAFF TGCAGCGTGTACAGGGGTGATGGTGAAGCTTTCTTT